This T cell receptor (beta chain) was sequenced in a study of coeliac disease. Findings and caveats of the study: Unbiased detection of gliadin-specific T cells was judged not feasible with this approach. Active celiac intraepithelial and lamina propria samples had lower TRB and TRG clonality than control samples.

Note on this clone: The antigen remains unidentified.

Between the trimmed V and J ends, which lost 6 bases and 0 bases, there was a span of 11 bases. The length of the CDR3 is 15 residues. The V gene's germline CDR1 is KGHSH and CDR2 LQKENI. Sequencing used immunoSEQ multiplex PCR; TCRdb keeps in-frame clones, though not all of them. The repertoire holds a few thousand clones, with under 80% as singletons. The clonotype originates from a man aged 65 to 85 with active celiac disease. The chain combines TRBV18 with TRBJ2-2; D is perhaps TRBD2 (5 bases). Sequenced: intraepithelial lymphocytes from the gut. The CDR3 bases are TGTGCCAGCTCCCCCGCGCGGGCGAACACCGGGGAGCTGTTTTTT. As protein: CASSPARANTGELFF.